These 21 T cell receptor beta chains originate from one sample sequenced in a study of cytomegalovirus exposure and HLA in healthy donors. The PCR had 60 Vbeta and 13 Jbeta primers. The assay was immunoSEQ multiplex PCR, and TCRdb's table has in-frame clones only and misses some. There are 75,000 to 100,000 clones in the sample; around 82% occur only once, and around 3.2% lies in the top ten. Specimen: PBMCs. The receptor set was obtained from a man aged 35-49 years in good health and CMV-seronegative.

The CDR3 sequence is CASSEQGGSTEAFF. CDR3 DNA: TGCGCCAGCAGTGAGCAGGGCGGTAGCACTGAAGCTTTCTTT. The gene calls are TRBV10-2 and TRBJ1-1, with D possibly TRBD1 on 5 matching bases. Trimming removed 2 bases from V and 4 bases from J, with 11 bases in between. CDR1 WSHSY and CDR2 SAAADI come from the germline V gene. The CDR3 covers 14 residues.

The gene calls are TRBV28 and TRBJ1-3, with a tentative D call TRBD1 (6 bases). The CDR3 has 14 amino acids. Germline V gene sequence: CDR1 MDHEN, CDR2 SYDVKM. The V and J ends lost 6 bases and 1 base respectively, with 10 bases between them. The CDR3 is CASSQTGSGNTIYF. The CDR3 DNA sequence: TGTGCCAGCAGCCAAACAGGGTCTGGAAACACCATATATTTT.

This chain links TRBV2 with TRBJ2-2; D gene ambiguous. The CDR3 runs 13 residues. CDR1 and CDR2 from the germline V gene are SNHLY and FYNNEI. V lost 7 bases and J 2 bases, leaving 8 bases between the germline ends. The CDR3 DNA reads as TGTGCCAGCAAACAGTCCAACACCGGGGAGCTGTTTTTT. Protein: CASKQSNTGELFF.

V gene TRBV6-6 combines with J gene TRBJ1-4; TRBD1 is a possible D gene (5 bases). In germline, CDR1 is MNHNY, CDR2 SVGAGI (reference sequence). V was shortened by 2 bases and J by 0 bases, with 7 bases between the two germline ends. This CDR3 has 15 residues. The CDR3 region is CASSYLTATNEKLFF. In nucleotides, the CDR3 is TGTGCCAGCAGTTACCTGACAGCAACTAATGAAAAACTGTTTTTT.

This sequence joins TRBV27 and TRBJ1-1; the match to TRBD1 covers 10 bases. The germline V gene encodes CDR1 MNHEY and CDR2 SMNVEV (reference sequence). The CDR3 contains 17 residues. V lost 3 bases and J lost 0; bases outside the gene matches: 7. CDR3 DNA: TGTGCCAGCAGTTTCGACAGGGGGCGGCTCATGAACACTGAAGCTTTCTTT. It codes for CASSFDRGRLMNTEAFF.

The J gene is TRBJ2-7, the V gene TRBV2; the D gene is possibly TRBD1 (5 bases). The germline CDR1 and CDR2 sequences are SNHLY and FYNNEI. The CDR3 runs 11 residues. V was pared by 7 bases and J by 3 bases, with 7 bases between. The CDR3 nucleotides are TGTGCCAGCAAGGGGATCTACGAGCAGTACTTC. It translates to CASKGIYEQYF.

V and J are TRBV6-1 and TRBJ1-3, with unresolved D. CDR3 length equals 13 residues. Trimming stripped 4 bases from V and 0 bases from J, with 4 bases between. Germline values: CDR1 MNHNS, CDR2 SASEGT. CDR3 sequence (DNA): TGTGCCAGCAGTGCCAACTCTGGAAACACCATATATTTT. This codes for CASSANSGNTIYF.

CDR3 sequence reads: CASSSRTGGAGELFF. CDR3 bases: TGTGCCAGCAGCTCGAGGACAGGGGGCGCCGGGGAGCTGTTTTTT. J is TRBJ2-2 and V is TRBV5-4, with 11 bases that match TRBD1. Germline values: CDR1 SGHNT, CDR2 YYREEE (reference sequence). The CDR3 consists of 15 residues. Trimming removed 3 bases from V and 6 bases from J; junction bases left unmatched: 4.

With respect to this clone: One junction end does not reproduce the germline sequence, and a read error may be involved. The rearrangement links TRBV2 to TRBJ2-7; D gene ambiguous. Germline loops: CDR1 SNHLY, CDR2 FYNNEI. The CDR3 covers 11 residues. CDR3 region: CASSERYWSRF. The CDR3 DNA reads TGTGCCAGCAGTGAGAGGTATTGGAGCCGGTTC.

The chain has TRBV9 and TRBJ1-6; 9 bases align to TRBD1. CDR1 is SGDLS, CDR2 YYNGEE, per germline. The CDR3 totals 14 residues. The trim removed 0 bases at V and 10 bases at J, leaving 2 bases unmatched. The CDR3 loop is CASSVATGGSPLHF. In DNA form, the CDR3 reads TGTGCCAGCAGCGTAGCGACAGGGGGATCACCCCTCCACTTT.

The chain uses TRBV28 and TRBJ1-6; TRBD1 matches 10 bases. CDR1 is MDHEN and CDR2 is SYDVKM in the germline V gene. The CDR3 extends over 15 amino acids. Trimming cost V 6 bases and J 10 bases; bases outside gene matches: 9. The CDR3 reads CASRGTGVLLSPLHF. CDR3 DNA: TGTGCCAGCAGGGGGACAGGGGTCTTACTGTCACCCCTCCACTTT.

This rearrangement joins TRBV5-8 to TRBJ2-3; tentatively, D is TRBD2 (5 bases). V was trimmed by 0 bases and J by 4 bases, leaving 15 bases between them. The CDR3 covers 16 residues. Germline V CDR1 and CDR2: SGHTS, YDEGEE. CDR3 sequence (DNA): TGTGCCAGCAGCTTGGGGACGGAACTAGGCCCAGATACGCAGTATTTT. Amino acid sequence: CASSLGTELGPDTQYF.

The rearrangement joins TRBV6-1 to TRBJ2-3; 7 bases are a match to TRBD1. The CDR3 sequence is 17 residues long. Germline V lookup: CDR1 MNHNS, CDR2 SASEGT. After removal of 2 bases from V and 0 bases from J, the junction contained 8 bases not matched to a gene. The CDR3, as DNA: TGTGCCAGCAGTGAATCCCAAGGGACAGCAAGCACAGATACGCAGTATTTT. Translated: CASSESQGTASTDTQYF.

This clone was recorded a few times. The chain carries TRBV19 and TRBJ2-3, with D uncertain. The CDR3 consists of 13 residues. Trimming pared 5 bases from V and 8 bases from J, leaving 14 bases between. Germline-derived CDR1 and CDR2 are LNHDA and SQIVND (reference sequence). The DNA for the CDR3 is TGTGCCAGTAGTGAGCTCTCGCCTTCTACGCAGTATTTT. It encodes CASSELSPSTQYF.

The V and J genes are TRBV28 and TRBJ1-1; the match to TRBD1 covers 8 bases. Unmatched junction bases numbered 8, after V lost 5 bases and J lost 6 bases. This CDR3 region has 14 residues. CDR1 MDHEN and CDR2 SYDVKM come from the germline V gene. CDR3 nucleotide sequence: TGTGCCAGCAGTACGCAACAGGGGGTCCCTGAAGCTTTCTTT. This translates into CASSTQQGVPEAFF.

The rearrangement links TRBV19 to TRBJ1-5, with D perhaps matching TRBD1 (6 bases). V was trimmed by 6 bases and J by 0 bases, leaving 12 bases between them. The CDR3 runs to 15 residues. Per the germline V gene, CDR1 is LNHDA and CDR2 is SQIVND (reference sequence). The CDR3 sequence is CASRGRGHSNQPQHF. CDR3 nucleotides: TGTGCCAGTAGGGGCAGGGGTCATAGCAATCAGCCCCAGCATTTT.

This clone was seen a few times. The rearrangement uses TRBV6-1 and TRBJ2-2; no firm D call. CDR3 length: 11 amino acids. Germline CDR1 MNHNS, CDR2 SASEGT. CDR3 bases: TGTGCTTCGGCGGAAGCCGGGGAGCTGTTTTTT. The encoded protein is CASAEAGELFF.

The V and J genes are TRBV5-1 and TRBJ2-5; perhaps TRBD2 as D (5 bases). Between the trimmed V and J ends, which lost 0 bases and 5 bases, there was a span of 8 bases. This CDR3 contains 13 residues. Per the germline V gene, CDR1 is SGHRS and CDR2 is YFSETQ. In nucleotides, the CDR3 is TGCGCCAGCAGCTTGGTTGGGAGCGAGACCCAGTACTTC. Translating it yields CASSLVGSETQYF.

This sequence joins TRBV19 and TRBJ1-4; D possibly corresponds to TRBD1 (6 bases). The CDR3 is 14 amino acids. Germline lookup yields CDR1 LNHDA and CDR2 SQIVND (reference sequence). The V end lost 6 bases, the J end lost 5 bases, and 13 bases lay between the germline ends. Here the CDR3 DNA reads TGTGCCAGTAGCCCTTTCCAGGGGAATGAAAAACTGTTTTTT. Translation gives CASSPFQGNEKLFF.

V is TRBV5-1 and J is TRBJ1-1; 10 positions match TRBD1. CDR3 length equals 15 residues. Unmatched junction bases numbered 7, after V lost 4 bases and J lost 4 bases. CDR1 is SGHRS and CDR2 is YFSETQ in the germline V gene. The DNA of the CDR3 is TGCGCCAGCAGCACCCGACAGGGGGCGTTCACTGAAGCTTTCTTT. It translates to CASSTRQGAFTEAFF.

The table lists this clone with a few counts. CDR3 nucleotide sequence: TGTGCCAGCAGTGAAGCAAGGGGGTCCTACGAGCAGTACTTC. Translation: CASSEARGSYEQYF. The chain recombines TRBV28 with TRBJ2-5, with a possible D match to TRBD1 (6 bases). TRBJ2-7 matches the DNA end more closely, so the J call is doubtful. The CDR3 is 14 residues long. Germline V lookup: CDR1 MDHEN, CDR2 SYDVKM.